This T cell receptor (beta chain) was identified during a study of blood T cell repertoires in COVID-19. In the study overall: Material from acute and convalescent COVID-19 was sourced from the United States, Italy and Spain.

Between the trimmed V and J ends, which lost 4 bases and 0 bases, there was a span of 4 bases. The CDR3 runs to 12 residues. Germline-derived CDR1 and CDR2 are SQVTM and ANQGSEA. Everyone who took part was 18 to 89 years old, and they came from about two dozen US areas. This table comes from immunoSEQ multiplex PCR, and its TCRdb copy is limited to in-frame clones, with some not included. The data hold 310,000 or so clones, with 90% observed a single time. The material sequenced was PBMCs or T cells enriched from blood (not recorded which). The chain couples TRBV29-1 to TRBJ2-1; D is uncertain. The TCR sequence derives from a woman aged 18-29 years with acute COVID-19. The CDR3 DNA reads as TGCAGCGTTGCTCCCTCCTACAATGAGCAGTTCTTC. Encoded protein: CSVAPSYNEQFF.